This section outlines one T cell receptor beta chain sequence together with its context. Germline CDR1 and CDR2: SGHRS and YFSETQ. V was shortened by 4 bases and J by 0 bases, with 14 bases between the two germline ends. This CDR3 spans 15 amino acids. These data come from a study of blood T cell repertoires in COVID-19. Overall study: COVID-19 samples, acute and convalescent, were from the United States, Italy and Spain. Sample material is recorded as cDNA or gDNA derived from T cells, B-cell-depleted T cells, or PBMCs.

Here immunoSEQ multiplex PCR was the method, and the copy in TCRdb shows in-frame clones only, minus some. The sample lists 84,000 or so clones; around 94% were seen once. The chain is built from TRBV5-1 and TRBJ2-7, with D possibly TRBD1 on 6 matching bases. The clonotype comes from an older woman with active COVID-19. Sequencing was done on a sample of peripheral blood. The CDR3: CASSPTGQSSYEQYF. The DNA for the CDR3 is TGCGCCAGCAGCCCGACAGGCCAGAGCTCCTACGAGCAGTACTTC.